The following is a T cell receptor (beta chain) sequence with its context. Its target is not known. Germline CDR1 is PRHDT and CDR2 is FYEKMQ (reference sequence). This CDR3 has 16 amino acids. V shed 5 bases, J shed 6 bases, and the junction held 10 bases outside the gene matches. Primers included in the PCR were 60 Vbeta and 13 Jbeta primers. Clones were read by immunoSEQ multiplex PCR, and TCRdb kept only the in-frame ones, dropping some. This table has about 140,000 clones, 82% appearing once. This record comes from a study of cytomegalovirus exposure and HLA in healthy donors. Findings and caveats of the study: A missense variant in DCLRE1C was later tied to TCR beta V- and J-gene trimming. It was reported that the classifier diagnosed cytomegalovirus status with high specificity and sensitivity in both the original and validation cohorts. A list of about 180 TCR beta chains associated with cytomegalovirus was given. Among the most significant clusters, several appeared linked to common viral pathogens in a later analysis.

The sample consisted of PBMCs. This chain uses TRBV13 with TRBJ2-2; TRBD2 matches at 9 bases. This sequence originates from a woman in her thirties or forties in good health and CMV-seronegative. The CDR3 region is CASSALGTSLAGELFF. CDR3 DNA: TGTGCCAGCAGCGCCCTGGGGACTAGCCTGGCCGGGGAGCTGTTTTTT.